This entry features one TCR beta chain sequence. This clone was found a few times. What antigen it recognizes has not been identified. No base quality values were provided; no much bigger clone lies one nucleotide off. The data are from a study of OX40 agonist ivuxolimab in advanced cancers. Context from the whole study: Ivuxolimab was an agonistic, fully human IgG2 monoclonal antibody directed against OX40 (CD134), a costimulatory receptor. Intravenous ivuxolimab was administered to patients every 2 weeks at six dose levels: 0.01, 0.1, 0.3, 1.5, 3 and 10 mg/kg. Of the roughly 52 dose-escalation patients, hepatocellular carcinoma was present in approximately 20, melanoma in approximately 15, renal cell carcinoma in 9 and head and neck cancer in 9. The dose-escalation cohort was roughly 80% male with a mean age of around 64 years, ranging from roughly 20 to 85. Patients were allowed to have had prior anti-PD-1, anti-PD-L1 or anti-CTLA-4 therapy, and more than 35% of the dose-escalation patients had been treated with checkpoint inhibitors. Partial responses were achieved by three dose-escalation patients, of whom one had hepatocellular carcinoma and two had cutaneous melanoma. Peripheral TCRbeta sequencing was intended to test whether TCR sequence diversity was altered and clonal T-cell expansion was caused by ivuxolimab. The paper reports the monotherapy dose-escalation portion (N of about 50 patients) of the phase I ivuxolimab trial. Summary of the overall study and its limitations: In the 0.1-3.0 mg/kg groups, partial responders were among the patients with the lowest normalized peripheral clonal expansion, particularly in CD8+ T cells. The antigen specificity of the peripheral T cells that underwent clonal expansion was not determined. At doses of 0.1 to 3.0 mg/kg, clonal expansion of both CD4+ and CD8+ T cells in blood was seen between baseline and week 6. After ivuxolimab, more expanded clones were found on average in CD8+ T cells than in CD4+ T cells. Low levels of normalized T-cell clonal expansion were also shown by some nonresponding patients.

As encoded in the germline V gene, CDR1 is SQVTM while CDR2 is ANQGSEA. The CDR3 numbers 14 residues from cysteine through phenylalanine. Only CDR3 DNA is held: 42 bases, read in frame from base 1. V loses 5 bases of germline sequence and J loses 7 bases, and the interval between the two ends is 18 bases. To sequence the TCRbeta CDR3 region, genomic DNA was isolated from the sorted cells. The immunoSEQ Assay was used to sequence the TCRbeta CDR3 regions. The source is immuneACCESS, and TCRdb retained only in-frame sequences with V and J called. Part of the clones is not carried over; for the studies checked, unresolved V genes explain less than half of this, and the remainder is unexplained. The sample has some 50,000 clones on record, approximately 91% of them singletons. The ten largest account for approximately 18% of the sample. Patients with a history of autoimmune disease or receiving systemic immunosuppression were excluded from the trial. Peripheral blood for TCR sequencing was drawn from every dose cohort at baseline, at cycle 4 day 1 and at cycle 7 day 1. The samples were drawn from a first-in-human, open-label, multicenter phase I dose-escalation trial of ivuxolimab. The trial enrolled adults with locally advanced or metastatic head and neck squamous cell, hepatocellular, melanoma or renal cell carcinoma. Before TCR sequencing, CD4+ and CD8+ T cells were separately sorted from peripheral blood.

The chain employs TRBV29-1 and TRBJ2-1; tentative D gene TRBD2, with 5 bases matching. The receptor was derived from an adult with an advanced solid tumor such as melanoma, head and neck, liver or kidney cancer. The sample was CD4+ or CD8+ T cells sorted from blood, taken in a trial of the OX40 agonist ivuxolimab. The bases are TGCAGCGTTCCCGGGTCGTCAACGGGGAATGAGCAGTTCTTC. It translates to CSVPGSSTGNEQFF.